The 26 T cell receptor beta chains reported below all come from one sample, sequenced in a study of OX40 agonist ivuxolimab in advanced cancers. TCRdb's copy holds only in-frame clones and misses some; the assay was immunoSEQ multiplex PCR. In the table there are about 51,000 clones, about 90% of which are singletons. The sample in question was CD4+ or CD8+ T cells sorted from blood, obtained in a trial of the OX40 agonist ivuxolimab. These receptors all stem from an adult with an advanced solid tumor such as melanoma, head and neck, liver or kidney cancer.

With regard to this clone: The sample carries other DNA sequences with the same CDR3. The chain is built from TRBV6-5 and TRBJ2-5, with 7 bases aligning to TRBD1. Germline-derived CDR1 and CDR2 are MNHEY and SVGAGI. J lost 2 bases, V lost 5 bases, and 2 bases had no gene match. The CDR3 spans 13 residues. The CDR3 here is CASSRDRQETQYF. CDR3 nucleotides: TGTGCCAGCAGTCGGGACAGACAAGAGACCCAGTACTTC.

The gene calls are TRBV10-3 and TRBJ2-5, with D perhaps given as TRBD1 or TRBD2 (5 bases each). This CDR3 is built from 14 residues. Per the germline V gene, CDR1 is ENHRY and CDR2 is SYGVKD. Trimming shortened V by 4 bases and J by 4 bases, and 13 bases separated the two germline ends. For the CDR3, the DNA is TGTGCCATCAGTGGGGGGTCCTATACAGAGACCCAGTACTTC. Translation gives CAISGGSYTETQYF.

This clone was observed a single time. The rearrangement uses TRBV10-3 and TRBJ1-2; D not resolved. This CDR3 region has 12 residues. Germline loops: CDR1 ENHRY, CDR2 SYGVKD. Trimming removed 3 bases from V and 4 bases from J, with 6 bases in between. In DNA form, the CDR3 reads TGTGCCATCAGTGAAGCAGTCTATGGCTACACCTTC. Amino acid sequence: CAISEAVYGYTF.

This chain uses TRBV5-6 with TRBJ2-3; tentative D call: TRBD2 (6 bases). The CDR3 runs 15 residues. V shed 4 bases and J shed 3 bases, with 15 bases lying between them. CDR1 and CDR2 (germline): SGHDT, YYEEEE. The CDR3 DNA follows: TGTGCCAGCAGCGCGAACCCCCTAGCGACAGATACGCAGTATTTT. Translated, it gives CASSANPLATDTQYF.

DNA of the CDR3: TGTGCCAGCAGCAAACAGGGGGCACTAGGATCACCCCTCCACTTT. Its protein product is CASSKQGALGSPLHF. The chain links TRBV5-4 to TRBJ1-6; TRBD1 agrees at 9 bases. J was trimmed by 10 bases and V by 4 bases; bases with no gene match: 9. The CDR3 loop spans 15 amino acids. Looked up from germline, CDR1 is SGHNT and CDR2 is YYREEE (reference sequence).

This rearrangement joins TRBV28 to TRBJ2-2; 11 bases map to TRBD2. CDR1 is MDHEN, CDR2 SYDVKM, per germline. V shed 5 bases, J shed 5 bases, and the junction held 13 bases outside the gene matches. The CDR3 is made up of 18 amino acids. CDR3 nucleotide sequence: TGTGCCAGCAGTCCTCCCACCCGACTAGCGGGATCGACCGGGGAGCTGTTTTTT. Translating gives CASSPPTRLAGSTGELFF.

The chain links TRBV5-1 to TRBJ1-1, with 12 bases fitting TRBD1. Trimming removed 6 bases from V and 3 bases from J; junction bases left unmatched: 9. The CDR3 contains 16 residues. Looked up from germline, CDR1 is SGHRS and CDR2 is YFSETQ. The DNA of the CDR3 is TGCGCCAGCAACAAAGGGACAGGGGGCAAGGACACTGAAGCTTTCTTT. It encodes CASNKGTGGKDTEAFF.

The V and J genes are TRBV2 and TRBJ2-5; a weak D match, TRBD2 (6 bases). The CDR3 covers 13 residues. CDR1 and CDR2 (germline): SNHLY, FYNNEI. Trimming removed 3 bases at V and 7 bases at J, with 12 bases between. CDR3 nucleotides: TGTGCCAGCAGTGACAGGAGGGGTTGGACCCAGTACTTC. It is translated as CASSDRRGWTQYF.

This chain connects TRBV6-1 to TRBJ2-1; D unclear. Trimming took 4 bases from V and 3 from J, leaving 4 bases between them. Per germline, CDR1 MNHNS and CDR2 SASEGT. The CDR3 is 12 amino acids. CDR3 region: CASSVIYNEQFF. CDR3 in DNA: TGTGCCAGCAGTGTAATCTACAATGAGCAGTTCTTC.

CDR3 region: CASSLPGTGDEKLFF. The CDR3 nucleotides are TGCGCCAGCAGCCTGCCGGGGACAGGAGATGAAAAACTGTTTTTT. This chain links TRBV5-1 with TRBJ1-4; TRBD1 agrees at 8 bases. The V segment lost 4 bases and the J segment 6 bases; nucleotides outside the gene matches: 8. This CDR3 has 15 amino acids. In germline, CDR1 is SGHRS, CDR2 YFSETQ.

J is TRBJ2-7 and V is TRBV5-8, with TRBD2 matching over 7 bases. V lost 6 bases and J lost 3; bases outside the gene matches: 9. Germline CDR1 SGHTS, CDR2 YDEGEE. CDR3 size: 14 residues. CDR3: CASNRLREDYEQYF. CDR3 DNA: TGTGCCAGCAACCGACTCCGGGAGGACTACGAGCAGTACTTC. Full variable domain (missing parts from reference TRBV5-8 and TRBJ2-7): EAGVTQSPTHLIKTRGQQATLRCSPISGHTSVYWYQQALGLGLQFLLWYDEGEERNRGNFPPRFSGRQFPNYSSELNVNALELEDSALYLCASNRLREDYEQYFGPGTRLTVT.

The gene calls are TRBV12-5 and TRBJ2-7, with D perhaps assigned TRBD1 or TRBD2 (5 bases each). The germline CDR1 and CDR2 sequences are LGHNT and FRNRAP. Trimming removed 5 bases from V and 2 bases from J, with 22 bases in between. CDR3 length: 17 amino acids. The CDR3 loop is CASGHNPGSKAPYEQYF. The CDR3 DNA sequence: TGTGCTAGTGGTCACAACCCAGGGAGTAAAGCTCCCTACGAGCAGTACTTC.

The chain recombines TRBV9 with TRBJ2-2; 12 positions agree with TRBD1. This CDR3 is 16 amino acids long. The V gene's germline CDR1 is SGDLS and CDR2 YYNGEE. The V gene end was trimmed by 2 bases and the J gene end by 4 bases; junction bases not matched to a gene: 3. The CDR3: CASSVGTGGITGELFF. The CDR3 bases are TGTGCCAGCAGCGTCGGGACAGGGGGCATCACCGGGGAGCTGTTTTTT. The entire variable domain, with the rest obtained from reference TRBV9 and TRBJ2-2, is as follows: DSGVTQTPKHLITATGQRVTLRCSPRSGDLSVYWYQQSLDQGLQFLIQYYNGEERAKGNILERFSAQQFPDLHSELNLSSLELGDSALYFCASSVGTGGITGELFFGEGSRLTVL.

This clone was recorded only once. This sequence joins TRBV29-1 and TRBJ1-2; weak D call: TRBD1 (5 bases). V was pared by 5 bases and J by 4 bases, with 17 bases between. The CDR3 runs to 14 residues. The germline gives CDR1 SQVTM, CDR2 ANQGSEA. The DNA for the CDR3 is TGCAGCGTTCCGCCCACGACAGCTACCTATGGCTACACCTTC. Its translation: CSVPPTTATYGYTF.

The rearrangement links TRBV28 to TRBJ2-7; D tentatively fits TRBD1 or TRBD2 (5 bases each). CDR1 and CDR2 from the germline V gene are MDHEN and SYDVKM. The CDR3 contains 15 residues. V was cut by 2 bases and J by 3 bases, with 14 bases left in between. The DNA of the CDR3 is TGTGCCAGCAGTTTAGGGACCCGAAAGTACTACGAGCAGTACTTC. It encodes CASSLGTRKYYEQYF.

The J gene is TRBJ1-1, the V gene TRBV5-5; D perhaps matches TRBD1 (5 bases). Trimming left V 5 bases short and J 3 bases short, with 14 bases between. The CDR3 length is 14 residues. Germline assignment: CDR1 SGHKS and CDR2 YYEKEE (reference sequence). Written as DNA, the CDR3 is TGTGCCAGCAGACCCGACAGTTCTTACACTGAAGCTTTCTTT. This sequence encodes CASRPDSSYTEAFF.

The rearrangement joins TRBV6-5 to TRBJ1-2; 11 bases map to TRBD1. J gave up 7 bases and V 4 bases, and 8 bases lay outside the gene matches. Germline assignment: CDR1 MNHEY and CDR2 SVGAGI. This CDR3 has 15 amino acids. CDR3 amino acids: CASSSRGQGVVGYTF. The DNA for the CDR3 is TGTGCCAGCAGTTCTCGGGGACAGGGGGTAGTTGGCTACACCTTC.

The chain is built from TRBV14 and TRBJ2-7; D unclear. V lost 3 bases to trimming and J lost 2 bases, with 2 bases between them. Germline assignment: CDR1 SGHDN and CDR2 FVKESK. CDR3 length: 11 residues. Here the CDR3 reads CASSHAYEQYF. CDR3 DNA: TGTGCCAGCAGCCATGCCTACGAGCAGTACTTC.

The rearrangement joins TRBV11-2 to TRBJ1-3; D is ambiguous. V shed 3 bases and J shed 0 bases, with 6 bases lying between them. The CDR3 is 14 amino acids. Germline V lookup: CDR1 SGHAT, CDR2 FQNNGV. The CDR3 sequence: CASSLVVSGNTIYF. DNA of the CDR3: TGTGCCAGCAGCTTGGTAGTCTCTGGAAACACCATATATTTT.

CDR3 in amino acids: CASSYQTGGAEPLHF. The CDR3 DNA sequence: TGTGCCAGCAGTTACCAGACAGGGGGCGCGGAGCCCCTCCACTTT. The V and J genes are TRBV28 and TRBJ1-6; 10 positions match TRBD1. J lost 13 bases, V lost 4 bases, and 10 bases had no gene match. Per the germline V gene, CDR1 is MDHEN and CDR2 is SYDVKM. This CDR3 has 15 amino acids.

V is TRBV6-6 and J is TRBJ2-7; a weak D match, TRBD1 (6 bases). Germline lookup yields CDR1 MNHNY and CDR2 SVGAGI (reference sequence). The CDR3 sequence is 15 residues long. With 8 bases removed from V and 0 bases from J, the gap between germline ends came to 17 bases. The CDR3: CASGTNRDNSYEQYF. The CDR3 nucleotides read TGTGCCAGCGGTACCAACCGGGACAACTCCTACGAGCAGTACTTC.

This chain's CDR3 is CASRAAGGPDTQYF. CDR3 in DNA: TGTGCCAGCAGGGCGGCGGGGGGGCCAGATACGCAGTATTTT. The chain is built from TRBV2 and TRBJ2-3; 9 bases are a match to TRBD2. Trimming cost V 6 bases and J 4 bases; bases outside gene matches: 5. Germline assignment: CDR1 SNHLY and CDR2 FYNNEI. This CDR3 has 14 residues. The whole variable domain, remainder taken from reference TRBV2 and TRBJ2-3, is EPEVTQTPSHQVTQMGQEVILRCVPISNHLYFYWYRQILGQKVEFLVSFYNNEISEKSEIFDDQFSVERPDGSNFTLKIRSTKLEDSAMYFCASRAAGGPDTQYFGPGTRLTVL.

The J gene is TRBJ2-5, the V gene TRBV6-1; D not resolved. This CDR3 contains 14 residues. Trimming stripped 4 bases from V and 3 bases from J, with 12 bases between. Germline CDR1 reads MNHNS; CDR2 reads SASEGT. This CDR3 reads CASSVSGQKETQYF. In DNA, the CDR3 is TGTGCCAGCAGTGTGTCGGGTCAAAAAGAGACCCAGTACTTC.

The chain has TRBV15 and TRBJ1-4; 10 bases agree with TRBD1. Germline values: CDR1 LNHNV, CDR2 YYDKDF (reference sequence). The ends lost 6 bases at V and 1 base at J; junction bases unmatched: 2. The CDR3 loop spans 15 amino acids. CDR3 amino acids: CATRRDRGTNEKLFF. As DNA, the CDR3 is TGTGCCACCAGACGGGACAGGGGAACTAATGAAAAACTGTTTTTT.

The gene calls are TRBV9 and TRBJ1-2; D is undetermined. Deletions cut 4 bases from V and 2 bases from J, with 18 bases between. The CDR3 is made up of 16 amino acids. Looked up from germline, CDR1 is SGDLS and CDR2 is YYNGEE. In DNA, the CDR3 is TGTGCCAGCAGCACCCTCTTAGGAGGCAGAAACTATGGCTACACCTTC. Its protein product is CASSTLLGGRNYGYTF.

The V call is TRBV28, the J call TRBJ1-4; D might be TRBD1 (5 bases). Per germline, CDR1 MDHEN and CDR2 SYDVKM. The ends were cut back, 6 bases at V and 4 bases at J, with 15 bases in the middle. The length of the CDR3 is 15 residues. CDR3 sequence reads: CASSPSGLNNEKLFF. The DNA of the CDR3 is TGTGCCAGCAGCCCTTCAGGGCTTAATAATGAAAAACTGTTTTTT. Together with reference TRBV28 and TRBJ1-4, the CDR3 gives the full variable domain: DVKVTQSSRYLVKRTGEKVFLECVQDMDHENMFWYRQDPGLGLRLIYFSYDVKMKEKGDIPEGYSVSREKKERFSLILESASTNQTSMYLCASSPSGLNNEKLFFGSGTQLSVL.